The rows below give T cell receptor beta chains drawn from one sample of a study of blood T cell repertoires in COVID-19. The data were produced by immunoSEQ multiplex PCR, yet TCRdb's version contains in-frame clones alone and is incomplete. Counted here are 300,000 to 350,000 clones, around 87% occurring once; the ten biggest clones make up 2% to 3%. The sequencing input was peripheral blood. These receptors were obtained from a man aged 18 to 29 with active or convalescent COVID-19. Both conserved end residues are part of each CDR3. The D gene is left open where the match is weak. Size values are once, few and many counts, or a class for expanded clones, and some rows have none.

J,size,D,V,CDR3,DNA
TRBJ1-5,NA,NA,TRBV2,CASRTQPNQPQHF,TGTGCCAGCCGTACACAGCCCAATCAGCCCCAGCATTTT
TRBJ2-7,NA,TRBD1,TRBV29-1,CSVEGQGYEQYF,TGCAGCGTTGAAGGACAGGGCTACGAGCAGTACTTC
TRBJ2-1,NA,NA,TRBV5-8,CASSLDIEQFF,TGTGCCAGCAGTTTAGACATTGAGCAGTTCTTC
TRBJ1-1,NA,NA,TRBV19,CASSMGVSETFF,TGTGCCAGTAGTATGGGCGTCAGTGAAACTTTCTTT
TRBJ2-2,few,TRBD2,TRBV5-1,CASSQGLAVNTGELFF,TGCGCCAGCAGCCAAGGACTAGCGGTTAACACCGGGGAGCTGTTTTTT
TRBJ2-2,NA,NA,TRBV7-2,CASSFLVTGELFF,TGTGCCAGCAGCTTCTTAGTTACCGGGGAGCTGTTTTTT
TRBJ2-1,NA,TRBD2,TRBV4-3,CASSPAGGRSYNEQFF,TGCGCCAGCAGCCCTGCGGGGGGGCGGTCCTACAATGAGCAGTTCTTC
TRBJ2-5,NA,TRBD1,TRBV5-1,CASSSPGQVETQYF,TGCGCCAGCAGCTCCCCGGGACAGGTCGAGACCCAGTACTTC
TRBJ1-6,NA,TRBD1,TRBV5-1,CASSPRTGNSNSPLHF,TGCGCCAGCAGCCCCCGGACAGGGAATAGTAATTCACCCCTCCACTTT
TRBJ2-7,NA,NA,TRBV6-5,CASRRYYEQYF,TGTGCCAGCAGGAGGTACTACGAGCAGTACTTC
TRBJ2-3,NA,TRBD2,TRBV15,CATSSEPLLAESTDTQYF,TGTGCCACCAGCAGCGAACCCCTACTAGCGGAGAGCACAGATACGCAGTATTTT
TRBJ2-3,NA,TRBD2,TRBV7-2,CASSTIAGGATDTQYF,TGTGCCAGCAGCACAATAGCGGGGGGGGCGACAGATACGCAGTATTTT
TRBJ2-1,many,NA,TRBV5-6,CASSHSRAIGTSYNEQFF,TGTGCCAGCAGCCATTCTCGAGCCATAGGGACTTCCTACAATGAGCAGTTCTTC
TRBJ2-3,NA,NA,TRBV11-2,CASSFPGEVNTQYF,TGTGCCAGCAGCTTTCCCGGGGAGGTAAATACGCAGTATTTT
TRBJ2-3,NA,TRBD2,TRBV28,CASSRLAADTDTQYF,TGTGCCAGCAGCCGACTAGCGGCCGACACAGATACGCAGTATTTT
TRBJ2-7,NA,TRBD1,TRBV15,CATSVGTGTYEQYF,TGTGCCACTTCCGTTGGGACAGGGACCTACGAGCAGTACTTC
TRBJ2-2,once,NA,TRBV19,CASSNSGRGTGELFF,TGTGCCAGTAGTAATAGCGGAAGAGGCACCGGGGAGCTGTTTTTT
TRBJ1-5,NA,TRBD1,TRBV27,CASSSTGVGPNQPQHF,TGTGCCAGCAGTTCCACAGGGGTCGGCCCTAATCAGCCCCAGCATTTT
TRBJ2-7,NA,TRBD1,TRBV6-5,CASRDRPHSYEQYF,TGTGCCAGCAGGGACAGGCCACACTCCTACGAGCAGTACTTC
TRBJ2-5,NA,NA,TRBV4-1,CASSQPMETQYF,TGCGCCAGCAGCCAACCCATGGAGACCCAGTACTTC
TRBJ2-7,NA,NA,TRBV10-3,CAIKGVAGEQYF,TGTGCCATCAAGGGGGTTGCGGGCGAGCAGTACTTC
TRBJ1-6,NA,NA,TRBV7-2,CASSLHRKNSPLHF,TGTGCCAGCAGCTTACACAGAAAGAATTCACCCCTCCACTTT
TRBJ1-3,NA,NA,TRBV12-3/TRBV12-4,CASSRGTGNTIYF,TGTGCCAGCAGCCGTGGGACAGGAAACACCATATATTTT
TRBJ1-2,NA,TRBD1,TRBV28,CASSSTGGLVYGYTF,TGTGCCAGCAGTTCGACAGGGGGGCTTGTCTATGGCTACACCTTC
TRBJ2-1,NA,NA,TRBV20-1,CSARADYEQFF,TGCAGTGCTAGAGCAGATTATGAGCAGTTCTTC
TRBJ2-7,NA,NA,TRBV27,CASSFGQYYEQYF,TGTGCCAGCAGTTTTGGGCAGTATTACGAGCAGTACTTC
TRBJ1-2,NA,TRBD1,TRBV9,CASSDRQGRGQGYTF,TGTGCCAGCAGCGACCGACAGGGCCGGGGCCAAGGCTACACCTTC
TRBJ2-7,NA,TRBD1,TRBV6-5,CATDRYYEQYF,TGTGCCACGGACAGGTACTACGAGCAGTACTTC
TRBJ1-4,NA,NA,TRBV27,CASSSLRRGGEKLFF,TGTGCCAGCAGTTCCCTTAGGAGGGGAGGTGAAAAACTGTTTTTT
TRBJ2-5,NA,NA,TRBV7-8,CASSPRGKQETQYF,TGTGCCAGCAGCCCCAGGGGTAAACAAGAGACCCAGTACTTC
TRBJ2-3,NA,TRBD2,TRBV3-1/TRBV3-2,CASSYGTSGDTQYF,TGTGCCAGCAGCTATGGGACTAGCGGAGATACGCAGTATTTT
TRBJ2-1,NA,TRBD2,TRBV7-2,CASSLALAGNEQFF,TGTGCCAGCAGCTTAGCGCTAGCGGGCAATGAGCAGTTCTTC
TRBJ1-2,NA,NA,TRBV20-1,CSAIGGDGYTF,TGCAGTGCGATAGGGGGGGATGGCTACACCTTC
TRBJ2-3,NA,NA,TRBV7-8,CASSPGGRDRTDTQYF,TGTGCCAGCAGCCCCGGGGGTCGGGATCGCACAGATACGCAGTATTTT
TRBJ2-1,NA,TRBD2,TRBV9,CASSVGWTSVNEQFF,TGTGCCAGCAGCGTAGGGTGGACTAGCGTAAATGAGCAGTTCTTC
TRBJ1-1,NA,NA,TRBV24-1,CATSDDLGTEAFF,TGTGCCACCAGTGACGACTTAGGCACTGAAGCTTTCTTT
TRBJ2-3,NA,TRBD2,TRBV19,CASSIAGLATTDTQYF,TGTGCCAGTAGTATAGCGGGACTAGCGACCACAGATACGCAGTATTTT
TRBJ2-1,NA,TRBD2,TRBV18,CASSLAGEPYNEQFF,TGTGCCAGCTCATTAGCGGGGGAGCCTTACAATGAGCAGTTCTTC
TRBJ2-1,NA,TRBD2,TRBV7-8,CASSLARTRLYNEQFF,TGTGCCAGCAGCTTAGCTAGGACTAGACTCTACAATGAGCAGTTCTTC
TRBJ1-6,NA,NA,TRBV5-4,CASSFDPGSGYNSPLHF,TGTGCCAGCAGCTTCGATCCGGGCTCGGGGTATAATTCACCCCTCCACTTT
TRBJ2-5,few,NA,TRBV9,CASSRDIQETQYF,TGTGCCAGCAGCCGCGACATCCAAGAGACCCAGTACTTC
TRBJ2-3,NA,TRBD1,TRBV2,CARTGTGVDTQYF,TGTGCCAGGACGGGGACAGGAGTGGATACGCAGTATTTT
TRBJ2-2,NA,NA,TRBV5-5,CASSIGQLDTGELFF,TGTGCCAGCAGCATCGGACAGTTGGACACCGGGGAGCTGTTTTTT
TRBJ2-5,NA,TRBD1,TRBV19,CASSQGAGTQYF,TGTGCCAGTAGTCAGGGGGCCGGGACCCAGTACTTC
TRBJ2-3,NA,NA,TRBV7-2,CASSLGRTDTQYF,TGTGCCAGCAGCTTAGGGAGGACAGATACGCAGTATTTT
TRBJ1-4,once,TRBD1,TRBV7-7,CASSAGTGGEKLFF,TGTGCCAGCAGCGCCGGGACAGGGGGTGAAAAACTGTTTTTT
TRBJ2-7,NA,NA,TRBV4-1,CASSSGFSSYEQYF,TGCGCCAGCAGCTCAGGGTTCAGCTCCTACGAGCAGTACTTC
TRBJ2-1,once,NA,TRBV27,CASSLLGRQNNEQFF,TGTGCCAGCAGTTTACTAGGGAGGCAAAACAATGAGCAGTTCTTC
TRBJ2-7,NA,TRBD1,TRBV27,CASSVGGAPYEQYF,TGTGCCAGCAGTGTAGGGGGCGCCCCCTACGAGCAGTACTTC
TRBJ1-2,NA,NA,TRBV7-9,CASSLAGWGGYGYTF,TGTGCCAGCAGCTTAGCAGGTTGGGGGGGCTATGGCTACACCTTC
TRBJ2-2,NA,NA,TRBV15,CATNPFSTNTGELFF,TGTGCCACCAACCCTTTTTCTACGAACACCGGGGAGCTGTTTTTT
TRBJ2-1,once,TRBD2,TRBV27,CASSFSSGGAYEQFF,TGTGCCAGCAGTTTTTCCAGCGGGGGGGCTTATGAGCAGTTCTTC
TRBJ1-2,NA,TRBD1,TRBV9,CASSDRGFGYTF,TGTGCCAGCAGTGACAGGGGCTTTGGCTACACCTTC